The clone carrying this TCR beta chain has a handful of counts. Its target is unknown. Each donor's status was that of a healthy bone marrow donor. The sample is drawn from a study of cytomegalovirus exposure and HLA in healthy donors. Study-level points and caveats: In a later analysis, a missense DCLRE1C variant was linked to TCR beta V- and J-gene trimming. One cluster of highly shared sequence variants probably arose as a sequencing artifact.

The PCR contained 60 Vbeta and 13 Jbeta primers. The protocol was immunoSEQ multiplex PCR, while the TCRdb copy is restricted to in-frame clones and leaves out a portion. Seen here are some 190,000 clones, approximately 80% observed once, and the top ten hold about 2.4%. Germline loops: CDR1 SQVTM, CDR2 ANQGSEA. This CDR3 contains 10 residues. Trimming pared 3 bases from V and 11 bases from J, leaving 10 bases between. The sequencing sample was made of PBMCs. This chain uses TRBV29-1 with TRBJ1-1, with D unclear. The sequence came from a male donor in good health and CMV-seronegative. CDR3 sequence (DNA): TGCAGCGTTGACCCTAGCCGCGCTTTCTTT. It specifies CSVDPSRAFF.